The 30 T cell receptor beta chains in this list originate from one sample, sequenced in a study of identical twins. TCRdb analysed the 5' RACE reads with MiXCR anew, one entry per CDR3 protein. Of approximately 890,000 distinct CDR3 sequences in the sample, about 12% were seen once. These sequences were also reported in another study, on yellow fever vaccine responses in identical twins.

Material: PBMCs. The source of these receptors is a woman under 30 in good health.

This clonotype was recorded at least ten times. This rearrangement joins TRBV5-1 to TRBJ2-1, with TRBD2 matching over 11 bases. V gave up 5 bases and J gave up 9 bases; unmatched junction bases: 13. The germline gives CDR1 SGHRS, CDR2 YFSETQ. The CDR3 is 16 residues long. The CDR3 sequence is CASSYSPSGRLGEQFF. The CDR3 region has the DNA TGCGCCAGCAGTTACAGTCCTAGCGGGAGGCTCGGTGAGCAGTTCTTC.

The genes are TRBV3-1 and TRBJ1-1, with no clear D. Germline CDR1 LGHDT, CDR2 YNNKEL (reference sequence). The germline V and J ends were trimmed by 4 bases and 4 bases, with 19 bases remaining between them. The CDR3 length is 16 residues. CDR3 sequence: CASSPLGQPGLTEAFF. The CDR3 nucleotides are TGTGCCAGCAGCCCCTTGGGCCAGCCGGGCCTCACTGAAGCTTTCTTT.

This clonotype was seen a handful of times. The DNA of the CDR3 is TGCGCCAGCAGCCAAGACGACGAATTTCCCTACGAGCAGTACTTC. Its translation: CASSQDDEFPYEQYF. This chain uses TRBV4-1 with TRBJ2-7; D ambiguous. V lost 0 bases and J lost 2, with 11 bases in between. CDR3 length: 15 residues. Looked up from germline, CDR1 is MGHRA and CDR2 is YSYEKL.

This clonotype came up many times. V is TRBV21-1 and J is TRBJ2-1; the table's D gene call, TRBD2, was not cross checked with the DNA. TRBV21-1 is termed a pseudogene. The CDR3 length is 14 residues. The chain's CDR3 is CASPRESSYNEQFF. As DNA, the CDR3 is TGTGCCAGTCCGAGGGAGAGCTCCTACAATGAGCAGTTCTTC.

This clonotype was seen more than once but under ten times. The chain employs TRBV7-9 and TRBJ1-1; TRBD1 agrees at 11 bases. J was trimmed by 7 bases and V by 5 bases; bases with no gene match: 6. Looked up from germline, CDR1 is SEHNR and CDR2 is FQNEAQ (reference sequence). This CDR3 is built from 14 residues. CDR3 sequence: CASSTGQGAVEAFF. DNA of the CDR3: TGTGCCAGCAGCACCGGACAGGGGGCGGTTGAAGCTTTCTTT. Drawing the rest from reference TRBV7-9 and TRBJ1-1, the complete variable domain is DTGVSQNPRHKITKRGQNVTFRCDPISEHNRLYWYRQTLGQGPEFLTYFQNEAQLEKSRLLSDRFSAERPKGSFSTLEIQRTEQGDSAMYLCASSTGQGAVEAFFGQGTRLTVV.

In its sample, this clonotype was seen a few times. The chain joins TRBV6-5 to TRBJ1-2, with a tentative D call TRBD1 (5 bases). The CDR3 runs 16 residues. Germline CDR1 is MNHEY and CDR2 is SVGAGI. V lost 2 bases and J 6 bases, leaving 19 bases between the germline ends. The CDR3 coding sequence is TGTGCCAGCAGTTACCCCGGCGGGGGTATGTTCCATGGCTACACCTTC. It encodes CASSYPGGGMFHGYTF.

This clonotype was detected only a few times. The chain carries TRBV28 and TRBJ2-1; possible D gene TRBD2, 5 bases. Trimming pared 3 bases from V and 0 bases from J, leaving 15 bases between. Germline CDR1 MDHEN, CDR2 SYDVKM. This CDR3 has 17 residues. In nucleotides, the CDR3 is TGTGCCAGCAGTTTTCCCGTAGCTGGGAGCTCCTACAATGAGCAGTTCTTC. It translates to CASSFPVAGSSYNEQFF.

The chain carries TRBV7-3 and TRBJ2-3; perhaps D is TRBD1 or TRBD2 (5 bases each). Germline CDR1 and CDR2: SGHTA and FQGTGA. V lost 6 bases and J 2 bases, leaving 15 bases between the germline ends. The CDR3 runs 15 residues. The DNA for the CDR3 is TGTGCCAGCAGTCCGGGACCGCGATACACAGATACGCAGTATTTT. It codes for CASSPGPRYTDTQYF. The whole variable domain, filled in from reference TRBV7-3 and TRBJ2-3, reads GAGVSQTPSNKVTEKGKYVELRCDPISGHTALYWYRQSLGQGPEFLIYFQGTGAADDSGLPNDRFFAVRPEGSVSTLKIQRTERGDSAVYLCASSPGPRYTDTQYFGPGTRLTVL.

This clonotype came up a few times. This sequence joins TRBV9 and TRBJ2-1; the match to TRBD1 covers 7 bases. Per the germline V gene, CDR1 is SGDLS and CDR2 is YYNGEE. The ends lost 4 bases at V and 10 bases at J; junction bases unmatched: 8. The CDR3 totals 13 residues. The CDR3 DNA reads TGTGCCAGCAGCCCCGACAGGGTTCGCGAGCAGTTCTTC. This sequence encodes CASSPDRVREQFF.

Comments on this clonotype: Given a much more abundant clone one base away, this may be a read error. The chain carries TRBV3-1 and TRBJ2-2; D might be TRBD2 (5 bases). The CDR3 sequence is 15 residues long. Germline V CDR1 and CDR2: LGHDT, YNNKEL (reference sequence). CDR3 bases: TGTGCCTGCAGCCAAGATCGGTTGAGGGCCGGGGAGCTGTTTTTT. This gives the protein CACSQDRLRAGELFF. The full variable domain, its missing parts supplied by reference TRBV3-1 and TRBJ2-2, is DTAVSQTPKYLVTQMGNDKSIKCEQNLGHDTMYWYKQDSKKFLKIMFSYNNKELIINETVPNRFSPKSPDKAHLNLHINSLELGDSAVYFCACSQDRLRAGELFFGEGSRLTVL.

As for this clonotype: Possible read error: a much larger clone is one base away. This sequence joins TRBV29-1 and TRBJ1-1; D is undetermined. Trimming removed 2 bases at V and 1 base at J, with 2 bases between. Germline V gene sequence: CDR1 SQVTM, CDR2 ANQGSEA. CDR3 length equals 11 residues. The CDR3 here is CSVEQNTEAFF. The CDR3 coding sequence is TGCAGCGTTGAACAGAACACTGAAGCTTTCTTT.

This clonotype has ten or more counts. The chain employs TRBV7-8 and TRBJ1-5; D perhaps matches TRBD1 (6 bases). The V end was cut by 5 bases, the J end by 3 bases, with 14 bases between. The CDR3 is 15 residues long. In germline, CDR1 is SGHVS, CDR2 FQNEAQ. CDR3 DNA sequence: TGTGCCAGCAGCCCAACAGGGCTCAACAATCAGCCCCAGCATTTT. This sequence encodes CASSPTGLNNQPQHF.

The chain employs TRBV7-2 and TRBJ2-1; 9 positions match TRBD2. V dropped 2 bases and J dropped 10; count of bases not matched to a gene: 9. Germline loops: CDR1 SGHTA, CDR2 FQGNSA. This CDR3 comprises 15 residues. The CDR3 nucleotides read TGTGCCAGCAGCTTAAAGTATAGCGGGGGTCTGGAGCAGTTCTTC. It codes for CASSLKYSGGLEQFF.

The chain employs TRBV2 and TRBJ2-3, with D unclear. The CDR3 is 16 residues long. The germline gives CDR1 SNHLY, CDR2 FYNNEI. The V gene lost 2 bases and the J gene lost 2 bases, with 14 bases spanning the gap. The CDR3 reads CASSEMFWQLTDTQYF. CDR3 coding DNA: TGTGCCAGCAGTGAAATGTTCTGGCAGCTCACAGATACGCAGTATTTT.

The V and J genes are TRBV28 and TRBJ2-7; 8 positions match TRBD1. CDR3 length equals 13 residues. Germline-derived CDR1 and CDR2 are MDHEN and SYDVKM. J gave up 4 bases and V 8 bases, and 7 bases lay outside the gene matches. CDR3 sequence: CASAGTGRYEQYV. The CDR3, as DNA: TGTGCCAGCGCCGGGACAGGTAGATACGAGCAGTACGTC.

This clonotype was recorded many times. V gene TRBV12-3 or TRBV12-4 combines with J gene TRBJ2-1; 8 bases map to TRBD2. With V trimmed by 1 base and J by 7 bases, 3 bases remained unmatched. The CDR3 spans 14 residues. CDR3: CASSLGAGGNEQFF. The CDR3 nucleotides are TGTGCCAGCAGTTTAGGGGCGGGGGGTAATGAGCAGTTCTTC.

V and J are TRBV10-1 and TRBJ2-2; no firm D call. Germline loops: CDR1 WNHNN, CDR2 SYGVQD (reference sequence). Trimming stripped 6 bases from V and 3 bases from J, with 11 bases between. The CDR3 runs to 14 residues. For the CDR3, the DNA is TGCGCCAGCAGCCCCAGTCAGGACACCGGGGAGCTGTTTTTT. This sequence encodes CASSPSQDTGELFF.

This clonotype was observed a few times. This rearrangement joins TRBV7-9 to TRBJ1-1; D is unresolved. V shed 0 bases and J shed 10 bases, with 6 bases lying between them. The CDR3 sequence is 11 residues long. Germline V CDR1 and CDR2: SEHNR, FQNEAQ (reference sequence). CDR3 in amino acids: CASSLAGVAFF. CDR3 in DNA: TGTGCCAGCAGCTTAGCTGGAGTAGCTTTCTTT. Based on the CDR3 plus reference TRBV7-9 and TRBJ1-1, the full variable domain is DTGVSQNPRHKITKRGQNVTFRCDPISEHNRLYWYRQTLGQGPEFLTYFQNEAQLEKSRLLSDRFSAERPKGSFSTLEIQRTEQGDSAMYLCASSLAGVAFFGQGTRLTVV.

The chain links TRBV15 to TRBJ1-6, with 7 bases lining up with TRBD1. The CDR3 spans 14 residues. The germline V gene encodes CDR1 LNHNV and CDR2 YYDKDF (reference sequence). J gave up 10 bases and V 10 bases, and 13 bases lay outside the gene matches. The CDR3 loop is CASTRDRVRSPLHF. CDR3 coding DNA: TGTGCCAGCACACGAGACAGGGTCAGATCACCCCTCCACTTT. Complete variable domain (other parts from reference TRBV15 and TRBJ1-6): DAMVIQNPRYQVTQFGKPVTLSCSQTLNHNVMYWYQQKSSQAPKLLFHYYDKDFNNEADTPDNFQSRRPNTSFCFLDIRSPGLGDTAMYLCASTRDRVRSPLHFGNGTRLTVT.

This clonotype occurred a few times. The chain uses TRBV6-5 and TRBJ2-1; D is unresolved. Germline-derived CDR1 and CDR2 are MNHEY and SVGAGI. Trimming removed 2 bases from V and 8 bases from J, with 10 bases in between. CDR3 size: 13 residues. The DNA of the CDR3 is TGTGCCAGCAGTTACCGCCCTAGTTATGAGCAGTTCTTC. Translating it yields CASSYRPSYEQFF.

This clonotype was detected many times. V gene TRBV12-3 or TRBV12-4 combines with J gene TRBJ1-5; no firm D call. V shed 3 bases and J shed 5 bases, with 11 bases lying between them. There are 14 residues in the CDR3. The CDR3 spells CASSFEGVHQPQHF. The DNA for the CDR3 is TGTGCCAGCAGTTTTGAGGGCGTCCATCAGCCCCAGCATTTT.

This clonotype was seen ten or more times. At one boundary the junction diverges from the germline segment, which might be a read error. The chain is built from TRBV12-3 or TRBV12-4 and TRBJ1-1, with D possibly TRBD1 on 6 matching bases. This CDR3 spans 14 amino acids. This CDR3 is CASSLGAGYTEAFF. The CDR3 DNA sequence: TGCGCCAGCAGCTTGGGGGCAGGGTACACTGAAGCTTTCTTT.

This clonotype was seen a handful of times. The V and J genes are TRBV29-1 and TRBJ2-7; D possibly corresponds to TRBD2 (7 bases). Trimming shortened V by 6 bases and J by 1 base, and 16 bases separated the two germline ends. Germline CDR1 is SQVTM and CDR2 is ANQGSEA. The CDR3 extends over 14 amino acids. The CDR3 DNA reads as TGCAGCGTCCGGGGAGGGGGAGAGTCCTACGAGCAGTACTTC. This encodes CSVRGGGESYEQYF.

In DNA form, the CDR3 reads TGCGCCAGCAGCTTGAATTCTCCCCAGACCTACAATGAGCAGTTCTTC. It yields the protein CASSLNSPQTYNEQFF. The genes are TRBV5-1 and TRBJ2-1; D gene ambiguous. Germline V lookup: CDR1 SGHRS, CDR2 YFSETQ. The ends were cut back, 1 base at V and 2 bases at J, with 13 bases in the middle. The CDR3 covers 16 residues.

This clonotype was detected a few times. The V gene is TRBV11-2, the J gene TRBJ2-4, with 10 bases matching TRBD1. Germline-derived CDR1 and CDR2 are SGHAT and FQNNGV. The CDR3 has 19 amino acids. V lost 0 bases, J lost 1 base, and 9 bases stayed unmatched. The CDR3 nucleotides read TGTGCCAGCAGCTTAGATCGCGGACAGGGGGGTTTGGCCAAAAACATTCAGTACTTC. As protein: CASSLDRGQGGLAKNIQYF. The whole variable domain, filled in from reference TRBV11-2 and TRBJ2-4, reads EAGVAQSPRYKIIEKRQSVAFWCNPISGHATLYWYQQILGQGPKLLIQFQNNGVVDDSQLPKDRFSAERLKGVDSTLKIQPAKLEDSAVYLCASSLDRGQGGLAKNIQYFGAGTRLSVL.

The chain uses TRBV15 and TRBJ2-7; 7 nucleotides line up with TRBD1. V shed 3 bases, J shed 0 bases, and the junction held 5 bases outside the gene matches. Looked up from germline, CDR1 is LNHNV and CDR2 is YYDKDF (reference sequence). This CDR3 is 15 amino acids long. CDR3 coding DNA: TGTGCCACCAGCAGGGGACAGAGGAGCTCCTACGAGCAGTACTTC. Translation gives CATSRGQRSSYEQYF.

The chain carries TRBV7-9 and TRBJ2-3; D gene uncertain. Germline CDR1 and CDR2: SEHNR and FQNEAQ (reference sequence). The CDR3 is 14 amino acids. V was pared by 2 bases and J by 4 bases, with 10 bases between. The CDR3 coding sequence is TGTGCCAGCAGCTTATTGGCGCAGTCAGATACGCAGTATTTT. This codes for CASSLLAQSDTQYF.

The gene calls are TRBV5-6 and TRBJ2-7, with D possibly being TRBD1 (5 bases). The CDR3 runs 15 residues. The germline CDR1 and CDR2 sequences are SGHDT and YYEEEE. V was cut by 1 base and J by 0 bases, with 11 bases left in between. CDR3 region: CASSLYRQNSYEQYV. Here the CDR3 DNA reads TGTGCCAGCAGCTTGTACAGGCAAAACTCCTACGAGCAGTACGTC.

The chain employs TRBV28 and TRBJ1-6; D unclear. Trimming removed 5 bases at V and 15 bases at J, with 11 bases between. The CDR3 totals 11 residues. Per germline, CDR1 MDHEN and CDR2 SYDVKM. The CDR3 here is CASSPRTRLHF. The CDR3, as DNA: TGTGCCAGCAGTCCACGGACCCGCCTCCACTTT.

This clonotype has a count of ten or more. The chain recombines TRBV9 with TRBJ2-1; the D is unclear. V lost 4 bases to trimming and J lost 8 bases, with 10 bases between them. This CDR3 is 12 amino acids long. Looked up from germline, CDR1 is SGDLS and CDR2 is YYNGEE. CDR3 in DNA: TGTGCCAGCAGCCCAACAGACGATGAGCAGTTCTTC. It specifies CASSPTDDEQFF.